These 19 T cell receptor beta chains originate from one sample sequenced in a study of cytomegalovirus exposure and HLA in healthy donors. Here immunoSEQ multiplex PCR was the method, and the copy in TCRdb shows in-frame clones only, minus some. The sample lists around 63,000 clones, roughly 90% seen once, with more than 0.95% in the top ten. Material for sequencing was PBMCs. The receptors were gathered from a woman younger than 30 in good health and CMV-seronegative.

The chain carries TRBV5-1 and TRBJ2-1; 14 nucleotides match TRBD2. CDR1 and CDR2 (germline): SGHRS, YFSETQ. With V trimmed by 4 bases and J by 7 bases, 7 bases remained unmatched. CDR3 length equals 16 residues. The CDR3 loop is CASSTSGLAGGNEQFF. The CDR3 bases are TGCGCCAGCAGCACATCAGGACTAGCGGGGGGAAATGAGCAGTTCTTC.

The rearrangement uses TRBV5-1 and TRBJ2-7, with 8 bases lining up with TRBD1. The length of the CDR3 is 15 residues. Trimming took 0 bases from V and 5 from J; bases not matched to a gene: 7. The germline V gene has CDR1 SGHRS and CDR2 YFSETQ. CDR3 DNA sequence: TGCGCCAGCAGCTTGGGACAGGGGATAATAAACGAGCAGTACTTC. This translates into CASSLGQGIINEQYF. Full variable domain (rest looked up from reference TRBV5-1 and TRBJ2-7): KAGVTQTPRYLIKTRGQQVTLSCSPISGHRSVSWYQQTPGQGLQFLFEYFSETQRNKGNFPGRFSGRQFSNSRSEMNVSTLELGDSALYLCASSLGQGIINEQYFGPGTRLTVT.

V usage is TRBV5-4 and J usage is TRBJ2-7; a weak D match, TRBD2 (6 bases). The germline V and J ends were trimmed by 4 bases and 2 bases, with 13 bases remaining between them. CDR3 size: 14 residues. Germline loops: CDR1 SGHNT, CDR2 YYREEE (reference sequence). The CDR3, as DNA: TGTGCCAGCAGCCCCGACGGGGGAACCTACGAGCAGTACTTC. Protein product: CASSPDGGTYEQYF.

The chain uses TRBV11-2 and TRBJ2-2, with D perhaps matching TRBD2 (6 bases). Germline V gene sequence: CDR1 SGHAT, CDR2 FQNNGV. Trimming took 2 bases from V and 5 from J, leaving 12 bases between them. The CDR3 extends over 15 amino acids. The CDR3 is CASSLLAGLTGELFF. The CDR3 coding sequence is TGTGCCAGCAGCTTACTGGCGGGATTAACCGGGGAGCTGTTTTTT.

This chain joins TRBV4-1 and TRBJ1-2, with D possibly matching TRBD1 (6 bases). The V end was cut by 1 base, the J end by 6 bases, with 18 bases between. Germline V gene data show CDR1 as MGHRA and CDR2 as YSYEKL. This CDR3 has 16 amino acids. CDR3 in DNA: TGCGCCAGCAGCCAAGCCTCCATTTTTCAGGGGAATGGCTACACCTTC. Its translation is CASSQASIFQGNGYTF.

This rearrangement joins TRBV6-6 to TRBJ2-6, with unresolved D. The CDR3 loop spans 15 amino acids. V lost 6 bases to trimming and J lost 0 bases, with 9 bases between them. Germline assignment: CDR1 MNHNY and CDR2 SVGAGI (reference sequence). The CDR3 coding sequence is TGTGCCAGCAGGTATCACAACTCTGGGGCCAACGTCCTGACTTTC. As protein: CASRYHNSGANVLTF.

This chain uses TRBV15 with TRBJ2-7, with D tentatively TRBD2 (7 bases). The CDR3 contains 17 residues. V lost 0 bases and J lost 0, with 15 bases in between. CDR1 is LNHNV and CDR2 is YYDKDF in the germline V gene (reference sequence). CDR3 coding DNA: TGTGCCACCAGCAGAGATCGGGGGAGGGGGATCTCCTACGAGCAGTACTTC. This encodes CATSRDRGRGISYEQYF.

This chain joins TRBV7-9 and TRBJ2-5, with D hard to call. The CDR3 totals 15 residues. V lost 1 base to trimming and J lost 0 bases, with 9 bases between them. The V gene's germline CDR1 is SEHNR and CDR2 FQNEAQ (reference sequence). DNA for the CDR3: TGTGCCAGCAGCTTAGACTCGGAGTACCAAGAGACCCAGTACTTC. This translates into CASSLDSEYQETQYF.

The chain carries TRBV30 and TRBJ2-7; TRBD1 matches 7 bases. The CDR3 has 16 amino acids. The germline V gene encodes CDR1 GTSNPN and CDR2 SVGIG (reference sequence). The ends lost 0 bases at V and 2 bases at J; junction bases unmatched: 10. Here the CDR3 DNA reads TGTGCCTGGAGTGTAAATTCAGGGGGATCACCCTACGAGCAGTACTTC. It yields the protein CAWSVNSGGSPYEQYF.

The chain combines TRBV6-6 with TRBJ1-2; the match to TRBD1 covers 10 bases. This CDR3 comprises 16 residues. The junction had 15 bases not matched to a gene; V was cut back by 8 bases and J by 6 bases. Looked up from germline, CDR1 is MNHNY and CDR2 is SVGAGI (reference sequence). The CDR3 spells CASLSSRGQGLHGYTF. The CDR3 DNA sequence: TGTGCCAGCCTCTCTTCCCGGGGACAGGGGCTTCATGGCTACACCTTC.

J is TRBJ1-1 and V is TRBV27; 7 bases line up with TRBD1. The trim removed 5 bases at V and 0 bases at J, leaving 6 bases unmatched. The CDR3 runs to 15 residues. In germline, CDR1 is MNHEY, CDR2 SMNVEV (reference sequence). The CDR3 loop is CASSLRDSMNTEAFF. CDR3 nucleotides: TGTGCCAGCAGTCTCCGGGACAGCATGAACACTGAAGCTTTCTTT.

This rearrangement joins TRBV23-1 to TRBJ1-2, with TRBD1 matching 9 bases. TRBV23-1 is an open reading frame, and its role is uncertain. CDR3 length: 14 amino acids. The J segment lost 4 bases and the V segment lost 4 bases, leaving 4 bases of the junction unmatched. In DNA, the CDR3 is TGCGCCAGCAGTCTGACAGGGGGGAGCTATGGCTACACCTTC. Translating it yields CASSLTGGSYGYTF.

The chain combines TRBV7-9 with TRBJ2-1; 12 bases fit TRBD1. CDR1 is SEHNR, CDR2 FQNEAQ, per germline (reference sequence). Unmatched junction bases numbered 9, after V lost 4 bases and J lost 8 bases. The CDR3 loop spans 16 amino acids. The CDR3 coding sequence is TGTGCCAGCAGCTCTTTCCGGGACAGGGGGCGGGATGAGCAGTTCTTC. It encodes CASSSFRDRGRDEQFF.

This chain uses TRBV6-1 with TRBJ2-7; D remains unclear. Germline V gives CDR1 MNHNS, CDR2 SASEGT. This CDR3 is 12 amino acids long. Between the trimmed V and J ends, which lost 6 bases and 4 bases, there was a span of 10 bases. CDR3 in amino acids: CASRLQVYEQYF. Here the CDR3 DNA reads TGTGCCAGCAGGCTTCAGGTTTACGAGCAGTACTTC.

V usage is TRBV6-8 and J usage is TRBJ1-6, with D hard to call. Germline lookup yields CDR1 MNHGY and CDR2 SAAAGT. V lost 7 bases and J 8 bases, leaving 6 bases between the germline ends. CDR3 length: 11 amino acids. The CDR3 loop reads CASNLDSPLHF. The CDR3 DNA follows: TGTGCCAGCAATTTAGATTCACCCCTCCACTTT.

V is TRBV19 and J is TRBJ2-7; TRBD2 aligns across 11 bases. The ends lost 3 bases at V and 4 bases at J; junction bases unmatched: 2. The CDR3 has 14 amino acids. The germline gives CDR1 LNHDA, CDR2 SQIVND (reference sequence). The CDR3 region has the DNA TGTGCCAGTAGTATTACTAGCGGGAGTTACGAGCAGTACTTC. This translates into CASSITSGSYEQYF.

The chain has TRBV18 and TRBJ1-2; 7 bases fit TRBD1. The V gene's germline CDR1 is KGHSH and CDR2 LQKENI. V lost 2 bases and J lost 7; bases outside the gene matches: 13. The CDR3 loop spans 16 amino acids. CDR3 amino acids: CASSPSRGQEWSGYTF. The CDR3 DNA follows: TGTGCCAGCTCACCATCCCGAGGACAGGAATGGTCTGGCTACACCTTC.

The chain couples TRBV6-5 to TRBJ2-7; weak D call: TRBD1 (6 bases). V was cut by 0 bases and J by 0 bases, with 9 bases left in between. The CDR3 spans 15 residues. Germline V gene lookup returns CDR1 MNHEY and CDR2 SVGAGI. CDR3 loop: CASSYSGAVSYEQYF. The CDR3 bases are TGTGCCAGCAGTTACTCGGGGGCCGTCTCCTACGAGCAGTACTTC.

This clone was found a few times. The gene calls are TRBV6-1 and TRBJ2-3; 8 bases match TRBD2. J lost 2 bases, V lost 4 bases, and 20 bases had no gene match. This CDR3 has 20 amino acids. In germline, CDR1 is MNHNS, CDR2 SASEGT. The chain's CDR3 is CASSGSSVLAGLLNTDTQYF. The CDR3 coding sequence is TGTGCCAGCAGTGGAAGTAGCGTGTTAGCGGGATTACTTAACACAGATACGCAGTATTTT.